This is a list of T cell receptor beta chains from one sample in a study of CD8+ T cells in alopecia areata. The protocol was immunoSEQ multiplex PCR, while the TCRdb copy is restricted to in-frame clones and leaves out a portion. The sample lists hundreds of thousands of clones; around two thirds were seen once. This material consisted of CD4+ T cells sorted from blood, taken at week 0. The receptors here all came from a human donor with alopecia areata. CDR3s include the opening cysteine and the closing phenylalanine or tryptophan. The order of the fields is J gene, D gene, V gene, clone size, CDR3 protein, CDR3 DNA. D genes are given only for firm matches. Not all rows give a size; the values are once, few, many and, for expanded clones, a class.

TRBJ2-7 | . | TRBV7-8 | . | CASSLAVSRTASYEQYF | TGTGCCAGCAGCTTAGCAGTTTCGAGGACAGCTAGCTACGAGCAGTACTTC
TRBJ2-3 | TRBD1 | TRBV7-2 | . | CATRPGQVTDTQYF | TGTGCCACCCGCCCGGGACAGGTAACAGATACGCAGTATTTT
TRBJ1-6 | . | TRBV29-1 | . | CSVAWGTNSPLHF | TGCAGCGTCGCCTGGGGCACCAATTCACCCCTCCACTTT
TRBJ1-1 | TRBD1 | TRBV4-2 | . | CASSQTDRGREAFF | TGTGCCAGCAGCCAAACGGACAGGGGGCGTGAAGCTTTCTTT
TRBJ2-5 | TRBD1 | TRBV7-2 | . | CASSSGQGRFVWDF | TGTGCCAGCAGCTCCGGACAGGGGCGGTTTGTTTGGGACTTC
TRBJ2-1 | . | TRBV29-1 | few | CSVIGSWYNEQFF | TGCAGCGTGATCGGGAGTTGGTACAATGAGCAGTTCTTC
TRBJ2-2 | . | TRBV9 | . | CASSPLVQGVGELFF | TGTGCCAGCAGCCCCCTGGTACAGGGTGTCGGGGAGCTGTTTTTT
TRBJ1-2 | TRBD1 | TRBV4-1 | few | CASSQPGQGFRNYGYTF | TGCGCCAGCAGCCAACCGGGACAGGGATTCCGTAACTATGGCTACACCTTC
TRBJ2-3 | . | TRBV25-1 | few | CASSLGATDTQYF | TGTGCCAGCAGTCTGGGGGCCACAGATACGCAGTATTTT
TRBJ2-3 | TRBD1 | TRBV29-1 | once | CSVDSGGYTQYF | TGCAGCGTCGACTCAGGGGGTTATACGCAGTATTTT
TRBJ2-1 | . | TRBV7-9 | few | CASSPGGPNEQFF | TGTGCCAGCAGCCCTGGGGGGCCTAATGAGCAGTTCTTC
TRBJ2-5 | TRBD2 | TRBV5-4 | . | CASSSQRGPRETQYF | TGTGCCAGCAGCTCACAGCGGGGGCCGAGGGAGACCCAGTACTTC
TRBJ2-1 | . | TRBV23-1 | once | CASSQSLSYNEQFF | TGCGCCAGCAGTCAAAGTCTTTCCTACAATGAGCAGTTCTTC
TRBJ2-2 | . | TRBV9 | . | CASSVVRAANTGELFF | TGTGCCAGCAGCGTAGTACGAGCCGCGAACACCGGGGAGCTGTTTTTT
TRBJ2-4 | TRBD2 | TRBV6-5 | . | CASSYGGGIAKNIQYF | TGTGCCAGCAGTTACGGGGGGGGAATAGCCAAAAACATTCAGTACTTC
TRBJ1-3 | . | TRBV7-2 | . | CASSSQISGNTIYF | TGTGCCAGCAGTTCCCAGATCTCTGGAAACACCATATATTTT
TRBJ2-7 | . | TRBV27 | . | CASSPRGGATRGYEQYF | TGTGCCAGCAGTCCTCGGGGAGGTGCAACGCGGGGCTACGAGCAGTACTTC
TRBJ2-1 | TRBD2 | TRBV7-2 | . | CASSPAERGGDNEQFF | TGTGCCAGCAGCCCTGCTGAGCGGGGGGGGGATAATGAGCAGTTCTTC
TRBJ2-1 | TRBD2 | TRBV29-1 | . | CSVVSGDARSYNEQFF | TGCAGCGTTGTTAGCGGGGATGCCCGCTCCTACAATGAGCAGTTCTTC
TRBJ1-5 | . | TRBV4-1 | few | CASSQDEGEQPQHF | TGCGCCAGCAGCCAAGATGAGGGGGAACAGCCCCAGCATTTT
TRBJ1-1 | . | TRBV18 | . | CASSPNAPQGTEAFF | TGTGCCAGCTCACCAAACGCGCCCCAGGGCACTGAAGCTTTCTTT
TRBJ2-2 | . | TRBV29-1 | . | CSVGPLGGELFF | TGCAGCGTCGGACCCCTGGGCGGGGAGCTGTTTTTT
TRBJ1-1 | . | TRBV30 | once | CAWSPSSNTEAFF | TGTGCCTGGTCCCCCTCTTCGAACACTGAAGCTTTCTTT
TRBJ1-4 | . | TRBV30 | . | CAWSDGIIRREKLFF | TGTGCCTGGAGTGACGGTATCATCCGGAGGGAAAAACTGTTTTTT
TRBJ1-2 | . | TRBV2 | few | CASSEARAFIYGYTF | TGTGCCAGCAGTGAAGCACGGGCTTTTATCTATGGCTACACCTTC
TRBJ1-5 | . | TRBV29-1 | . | CSVGKGSNQPQHF | TGCAGCGTTGGCAAGGGTAGCAATCAGCCCCAGCATTTT
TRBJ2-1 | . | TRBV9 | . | CASSVGTVSYNEQFF | TGTGCCAGCAGCGTGGGTACAGTGAGTTACAATGAGCAGTTCTTC
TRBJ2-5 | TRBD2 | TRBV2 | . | CASSDTGLAGVETQYF | TGTGCCAGCAGCGACACGGGACTAGCGGGGGTAGAGACCCAGTACTTC
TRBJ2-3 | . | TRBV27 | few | CASSFRGVSTDTQYF | TGTGCCAGCAGTTTTCGCGGGGTGAGCACAGATACGCAGTATTTT
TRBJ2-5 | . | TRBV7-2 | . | CASSSRPPNLETQYF | TGTGCCAGCAGCTCGAGACCGCCAAACTTAGAGACCCAGTACTTC
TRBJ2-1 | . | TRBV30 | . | CACGPYNEQFF | TGTGCCTGTGGGCCCTACAATGAGCAGTTCTTC
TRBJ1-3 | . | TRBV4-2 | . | CASSQDPSSRIGNTIYF | TGTGCCAGCAGCCAAGACCCAAGCAGTAGGATTGGAAACACCATATATTTT
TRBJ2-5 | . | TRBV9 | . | CASSATGQETQYF | TGTGCCAGCAGCGCCACAGGTCAAGAGACCCAGTACTTC
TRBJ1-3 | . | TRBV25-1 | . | CASRDGQPGNTIYF | TGTGCCAGCAGAGACGGACAGCCCGGAAACACCATATATTTT
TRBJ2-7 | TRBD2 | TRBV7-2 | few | CASSVTSGGSYEQYF | TGTGCCAGCAGCGTGACTAGCGGGGGCTCCTACGAGCAGTACTTC
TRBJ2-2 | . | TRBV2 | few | CASSEHTGLMNTGELFF | TGTGCCAGCTCTGAACACACCGGGCTCATGAACACCGGGGAGCTGTTTTTT
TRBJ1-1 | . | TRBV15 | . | CATSTGLLNTEAFF | TGTGCCACCAGCACTGGACTTCTGAACACTGAAGCTTTCTTT
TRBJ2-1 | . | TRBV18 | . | CASSLKTGQYNEQFF | TGTGCCAGCTCACTTAAAACCGGACAGTACAATGAGCAGTTCTTC
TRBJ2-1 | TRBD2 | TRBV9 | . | CASSDGGAAYNEQFF | TGTGCCAGCAGCGACGGGGGGGCAGCCTACAATGAGCAGTTCTTC
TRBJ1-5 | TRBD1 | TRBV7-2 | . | CASSPWGGGSNQPQHF | TGTGCCAGCAGCCCCTGGGGAGGGGGCAGCAATCAGCCCCAGCATTTT
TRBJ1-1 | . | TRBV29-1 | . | CSVERGVGTEAFF | TGCAGCGTTGAACGGGGGGTCGGCACTGAAGCTTTCTTT